A selection of T cell receptor beta chains follows, all from one sample in a study of blood T cell repertoires in COVID-19. Assay used: immunoSEQ multiplex PCR; TCRdb lists only in-frame clones, some missing. This repertoire shows about 420,000 clones, about 87% found once; its top ten account for 0.75% to 0.85%. Sequencing was performed on peripheral blood. The source is a man aged 18 to 30 with COVID-19, enrolled during active disease. The CDR3 runs from the conserved cysteine through the conserved F or W. The order of the fields is D gene, CDR3 length, V gene, J gene, clone size, CDR3 DNA, CDR3 protein. The D gene is left open where the match is weak. Clone size is not always given. Where it is, it says once, few, many or a class for expanded clones.

D: TRBD1
length: 14
V: TRBV11-2
J: TRBJ2-7
size: .
DNA: TGTGCCAGCAGCTTAGTAGGGACAGGGGCCGAGCAGTACTTC
CDR3: CASSLVGTGAEQYF

D: TRBD2
length: 14
V: TRBV29-1
J: TRBJ2-1
size: once
DNA: TGCAGCGTCCCGGGACTAGCGGTTTACAATGAGCAGTTCTTC
CDR3: CSVPGLAVYNEQFF

D: .
length: 16
V: TRBV11-1
J: TRBJ1-6
size: once
DNA: TGTGCCAGCAGCTTAGAGTTGGGCAGCTTAAATTCACCCCTCCACTTT
CDR3: CASSLELGSLNSPLHF

D: .
length: 16
V: TRBV9
J: TRBJ2-3
size: .
DNA: TGTGCCAGCAGCGTAGTAGGGCGGGAATTCACAGATACGCAGTATTTT
CDR3: CASSVVGREFTDTQYF

D: .
length: 17
V: TRBV24-1
J: TRBJ2-2
size: .
DNA: TGTGCCACCAGTGATACCCGGAGGGCAGAAGGCGCCGGGGAGCTGTTTTTT
CDR3: CATSDTRRAEGAGELFF

D: TRBD1
length: 15
V: TRBV5-6
J: TRBJ1-2
size: once
DNA: TGTGCCAGCAGCTTGGCAGGAAGGGGGCGCGGTGGCTACACCTTC
CDR3: CASSLAGRGRGGYTF

D: .
length: 14
V: TRBV14
J: TRBJ1-6
size: .
DNA: TGTGCCAGCAGACGGGACACAGATGGTTCACCCCTCCACTTT
CDR3: CASRRDTDGSPLHF

D: TRBD2
length: 17
V: TRBV5-1
J: TRBJ2-2
size: .
DNA: TGCGCCAGCAGCTTGGAGGTTTCGGGAGGACGCACCGGGGAGCTGTTTTTT
CDR3: CASSLEVSGGRTGELFF

D: TRBD2
length: 16
V: TRBV11-2
J: TRBJ2-5
size: .
DNA: TGTGCCAGCAGCCCGACTAGCGGGAGGGTGTTAGAGACCCAGTACTTC
CDR3: CASSPTSGRVLETQYF

D: TRBD1
length: 17
V: TRBV5-1
J: TRBJ2-3
size: .
DNA: TGCGCCAGCAGCTCTTATACCGGGACAGGGGGCGCGGATACGCAGTATTTT
CDR3: CASSSYTGTGGADTQYF

D: TRBD2
length: 17
V: TRBV20-1
J: TRBJ2-1
size: .
DNA: TGCAGTGCTAGTTCGGCAGGGGAAATAGCGGGAGGGAATGAGCAGTTCTTC
CDR3: CSASSAGEIAGGNEQFF

D: .
length: 15
V: TRBV6-5
J: TRBJ1-1
size: .
DNA: TGTGCCAGCACCCGTACAGGGTATGGGAACACTGAAGCTTTCTTT
CDR3: CASTRTGYGNTEAFF

D: .
length: 12
V: TRBV12-3/TRBV12-4
J: TRBJ1-5
size: .
DNA: TGTGCCAGCAGTTTGTGGGGAGGGACCCAGCATTTT
CDR3: CASSLWGGTQHF

D: TRBD2
length: 14
V: TRBV28
J: TRBJ2-7
size: .
DNA: TGTGCCAGCAGTTTACTAGCGGGAAGCTACGAGCAGTACTTC
CDR3: CASSLLAGSYEQYF

D: TRBD2
length: 13
V: TRBV30
J: TRBJ2-2
size: .
DNA: TGTGCCTGGAGTGGGACTAGCCGCGGGGAGCTGTTTTTT
CDR3: CAWSGTSRGELFF

D: TRBD1
length: 16
V: TRBV5-1
J: TRBJ2-2
size: .
DNA: TGCGCCAGCAGCTTCGGGACAGGGGGGAACACCGGGGAGCTGTTTTTT
CDR3: CASSFGTGGNTGELFF

D: TRBD2
length: 16
V: TRBV6-6
J: TRBJ2-3
size: .
DNA: TGTGCCAGCAGTTACCCAGCGGGGGGTAACACAGATACGCAGTATTTT
CDR3: CASSYPAGGNTDTQYF

D: .
length: 14
V: TRBV30
J: TRBJ2-7
size: .
DNA: TGTGCCTGGAGTGGGGTGGCGGGGTTCTACGAGCAGTACTTC
CDR3: CAWSGVAGFYEQYF

D: TRBD2
length: 14
V: TRBV9
J: TRBJ2-7
size: .
DNA: TGTGCCAGCAGCGAAGGGACTAGCGGATACGAGCAGTACTTC
CDR3: CASSEGTSGYEQYF

D: TRBD1
length: 13
V: TRBV12-3/TRBV12-4
J: TRBJ2-1
size: once
DNA: TGTGCCAGCAGCCGGGACAGAAGAAATGAGCAGTTCTTC
CDR3: CASSRDRRNEQFF

D: TRBD1
length: 17
V: TRBV3-1/TRBV3-2
J: TRBJ1-2
size: .
DNA: TGTGCCAGCAGCCACCGGACAGGGAGGACCGGTAACTATGGCTACACCTTC
CDR3: CASSHRTGRTGNYGYTF

D: .
length: 16
V: TRBV5-4
J: TRBJ2-3
size: once
DNA: TGTGCCGGTCACAGAGGTGGGGGCCCTAGCACAGATACGCAGTATTTT
CDR3: CAGHRGGGPSTDTQYF

D: TRBD2
length: 14
V: TRBV5-4
J: TRBJ2-1
size: .
DNA: TGTGCCAGCAGCTCGGGACTAGAGAGGAATCAGCAGTTCTTC
CDR3: CASSSGLERNQQFF

D: TRBD2
length: 16
V: TRBV10-2
J: TRBJ2-2
size: .
DNA: TGCGCCAGCAGTGAATCTCTCCTAGCGGGGGCCGGGGAGCTGTTTTTT
CDR3: CASSESLLAGAGELFF

D: .
length: 11
V: TRBV6-5
J: TRBJ1-5
size: .
DNA: TGTGCCGGGGGGGAATATCAGCCCCAGCATTTT
CDR3: CAGGEYQPQHF

D: .
length: 13
V: TRBV5-8
J: TRBJ2-1
size: .
DNA: TGTGCCAGCAGCTTGGGGCTGTACAATGAGCAGTTCTTC
CDR3: CASSLGLYNEQFF

D: TRBD1
length: 14
V: TRBV5-5
J: TRBJ1-1
size: .
DNA: TGTGCCAGCAGCTTGAACAGGGGGCGAAATGAAGCTTTCTTT
CDR3: CASSLNRGRNEAFF

D: .
length: 14
V: TRBV5-5
J: TRBJ1-2
size: .
DNA: TGTGCCAGCAGCTTGGGCGGGTGGGACTATGGCTACACCTTC
CDR3: CASSLGGWDYGYTF

D: .
length: 13
V: TRBV3-1/TRBV3-2
J: TRBJ2-7
size: .
DNA: TGTGCCAGCAGCCAAACACAGAGCTACGAGCAGTACTTC
CDR3: CASSQTQSYEQYF

D: .
length: 16
V: TRBV3-1/TRBV3-2
J: TRBJ2-2
size: .
DNA: TGTGCCAGCAGCCAAGTTTCGGGGATGAACACCGGGGAGCTGTTTTTT
CDR3: CASSQVSGMNTGELFF

D: .
length: 14
V: TRBV19
J: TRBJ2-7
size: .
DNA: TGTGCCAGTAGTAGTGTTGGGGGCGTGTACGAGCAGTACTTC
CDR3: CASSSVGGVYEQYF

D: TRBD2
length: 14
V: TRBV24-1
J: TRBJ2-1
size: .
DNA: TGTGCCACCAGTGATTGGACTAGCGTTAATGAGCAGTTCTTC
CDR3: CATSDWTSVNEQFF

D: TRBD2
length: 15
V: TRBV18
J: TRBJ2-5
size: .
DNA: TGTGCCAGCGCGCAACAGCAGGGAGGGCAAGAGACCCAGTACTTC
CDR3: CASAQQQGGQETQYF

D: TRBD1
length: 15
V: TRBV27
J: TRBJ2-1
size: .
DNA: TGTGCCAGCAGCCGTCCCGGGACAGGGTCGGGTGAGCAGTTCTTC
CDR3: CASSRPGTGSGEQFF

D: .
length: 14
V: TRBV28
J: TRBJ2-5
size: .
DNA: TGTGCCAGCAAAAGGGGCAGTCGGCAAGAGACCCAGTACTTC
CDR3: CASKRGSRQETQYF

D: TRBD1
length: 16
V: TRBV3-1/TRBV3-2
J: TRBJ2-2
size: .
DNA: TGTGCCAGCAGCCAGGGACAGGGGACTAACACCGGGGAGCTGTTTTTT
CDR3: CASSQGQGTNTGELFF

D: .
length: 13
V: TRBV30
J: TRBJ2-2
size: .
DNA: TGTGCCTGGAAGAAGCACCTCACCGGGGAGCTGTTTTTT
CDR3: CAWKKHLTGELFF

D: .
length: 17
V: TRBV18
J: TRBJ2-6
size: .
DNA: TGTGCCAGCTCACCACCCCTCTTGGCCTCCGGGGCCAACGTCCTGACTTTC
CDR3: CASSPPLLASGANVLTF

D: .
length: 15
V: TRBV7-2
J: TRBJ2-7
size: .
DNA: TGTGCCAGCAGCCAAGACCGTGCCCCTACTACGCAGCAGTACTTC
CDR3: CASSQDRAPTTQQYF

D: TRBD2
length: 15
V: TRBV7-8
J: TRBJ2-7
size: .
DNA: TGTGCCAGCAGCAGGAGCGGGGGGTTTCTTTACGAGCAGTACTTC
CDR3: CASSRSGGFLYEQYF

D: .
length: 15
V: TRBV19
J: TRBJ2-2
size: .
DNA: TGTGCCAGTAGTAATAACCGGGGGAGGACCGGGGAGCTGTTTTTT
CDR3: CASSNNRGRTGELFF

D: .
length: 13
V: TRBV3-1/TRBV3-2
J: TRBJ2-3
size: .
DNA: TGTGCCAGCAGCCAAGGCTTAAGGGGTACGCAGTATTTT
CDR3: CASSQGLRGTQYF